The sequence of this T cell receptor (beta chain) was determined in a study of cytomegalovirus exposure and HLA in healthy donors (dated by TCRdb to 2017 to 2019). The study in broad terms: An earlier analysis of about 530 of the donors reported about 300 Gb of sequence data and around 100 million unique TCR beta sequences obtained from around 190 million T cells. About five DR-DQ haplotypes were handled as single units for association and clustering because linkage in the cohort was strong. Across 300 to 500 genotyped donors of the cohort, an average of about 250,000 unique TCR beta nucleotide sequences per donor were sequenced, and around 20% of those sequences were non-productive. Every discovery cohort repertoire had been produced on one sequencing platform. The number of donors typed differed by locus, with 629-630 for A, B, C, DRB1 and DQB1, roughly 550 for DQA1, approximately 580 for DPA1, and roughly 450 for DPB1. HLA typing included class I and class II loci at four-digit resolution. High-throughput TCR immunosequencing, statistical association of individual TCRs with disease status, and machine learning were combined to predict cytomegalovirus infection status. In an earlier analysis of 587 of the donors, high-throughput TCR beta sequencing was used to judge whether each TCR beta V gene segment behaved as functional or pseudogenic. Rather than using new phenotypic data, the later analysis identified candidate immune exposures from TCR beta sequences and from how often those sequences occurred across donors. Of the roughly 410 genotyped donors, 65% to 90% were placed in the genetic ancestry cluster associated with self-reported Caucasian donors. A later analysis re-analyzed previously published TCR beta repertoires from 666 donors and added high-resolution HLA genotyping to study TCR occurrence patterns. A later genetic analysis used genome-wide SNP genotypes for about 55% of the 666 donors, treating that subset as a discovery cohort. In addition to the first cohort of several hundred subjects, a separate validation cohort of under 150 different subjects was used. The study profiled the T cell repertoires of about 720 subjects by immunosequencing and related them to cytomegalovirus serostatus. An early release that covered roughly 600 HLA-typed donors contained approximately 300 gigabases of sequencing data and 70 million to 100 million unique TCR sequences. The aim of the study was to test whether cataloging public T cell receptors could identify signatures of past pathogen exposure. Donor age, sex, ethnicity and CMV serostatus were compiled together with the repertoire data. The investigation overall reported the following: Most TCR sequences were seen in very few donors, while some public TCRs were found in many individuals. Broadly in line with IMGT annotations, most TCR beta V segments showed up in productive rearrangements about 87% or about 30% of the time in an earlier analysis of several hundred of the donors. A further reported finding was that TCR beta sequences accurately predicted the HLA-A and HLA-B alleles for most subjects in the first cohort. The earlier analysis of almost 600 of the donors excluded roughly 17 rarely observed V segments, including chromosome 9 orphons, because counts were too low. A cluster of highly shared sequence variants was judged likely to be a technical artifact of the sequencing pipeline. In the study, 164 TCR beta chains were listed as associated with cytomegalovirus. In a later genetic analysis, fewer N-insertions in productive TCRs were reported among donors in an Asian-associated ancestry cluster than the approximately 630-donor mean. Presence/absence analyses assumed roughly uniform sequencing depth across donors, an assumption that may not hold. Because some donors lacked HLA typing at each locus, the association tests relied only on the typed subset. In this cohort, only TCR beta chains were sequenced, and detectable features were limited by the absence of alpha or paired-chain data. According to the authors, the approach could potentially be generalized to other disease states and immunological phenotypes. For the cohort, immune exposure information was limited to CMV serostatus. Specific HLA alleles were associated with some 15,000 TCR beta sequences at a false discovery rate of 0.05 in a later analysis. In a later analysis, HLA-associated TCR beta chains showed more clonal expansion and lower generation probabilities than non-associated chains that were equally common. In a later analysis, most CMV-associated TCR beta chains were found to appear HLA-restricted, with HLA associations seemingly driven largely by CMV exposure. In both the original and validation cohorts, the classifier was reported to diagnose cytomegalovirus status with high specificity and sensitivity. When HLA alleles, especially DR and DQ, strongly co-occurred, attributing TCR associations to individual alleles was difficult. Because the 87-base-pair reads could not distinguish some IMGT-functional V segments, including TRBV6-2 and TRBV6-3, those segments were excluded. In a later analysis, the rate of TCR association differed among HLA loci, with DRB1 alleles having the most associated TCRs and HLA-C alleles having the fewest. Several of the top co-occurrence clusters appeared to be linked to parvovirus B19, influenza, CMV and Epstein-Barr virus, according to a later analysis. Linkage disequilibrium might explain the correlated functional status among segregating V segments, but an unknown experimental factor could not be ruled out. In vitro tests confirmed that a few of the cytomegalovirus-associated TCR beta chains recognize cytomegalovirus antigens. A later genetic analysis associated a missense DCLRE1C variant with V-gene and J-gene trimming of TCR beta chains, and an independent cohort replicated the association.

Its CDR3 holds 16 amino acids, cysteine through phenylalanine. The entry retains the CDR3 DNA only, 48 bases that are in frame from base 1. V is trimmed back by 2 bases and J by 5 bases, and the junction contains 9 bases that no gene match accounts for. For CDR1 and CDR2, the germline V gene lists MDHEN and SYDVKM. Regarding this clone: Its antigen remains unidentified. Base qualities are not provided; no much larger clone lies one nucleotide away.

Library preparation used the immunoSEQ multiplex PCR assay. A mixture of 60 forward primers for TCR Vbeta segments and 13 reverse primers for TCR Jbeta segments was used in the multiplex PCR. The CDR3 region of rearranged TCR beta genes was amplified from genomic DNA with a multiplex PCR assay. Amplified TCR beta libraries were sequenced as 87-base-pair reads on the Illumina HiSeq System. From the authors' description of their analysis: A later analysis tallied tens of millions of unique TCR beta chains across the 666 repertoires, and about 12 million of those chains were shared by two or more donors. To remove PCR and sequencing errors, raw reads were error-corrected and collapsed into unique sequences using a nearest-neighbor algorithm that merged closely related sequences. CDR3 sequences were aligned to IMGT reference sequences to assign V, D and J gene segments. For a sequence to be retained, a match of at least six nucleotides to both a V gene segment and a J gene segment was required. A rearrangement was called productive if the CDR3 had no stop codons and remained in frame with V and J, and every other rearrangement was called non-productive. Following IMGT convention, CDR3 was defined as the stretch from the second conserved V-encoded cysteine to the conserved J-encoded phenylalanine. The earlier analysis of some 540 of the donors excluded any sequence lacking an unambiguous match to a single V gene segment. In an earlier analysis of approximately 590 of the donors, V segments were called functional above 56.7% productive rearrangements and were called segregating when the between-donor standard deviation exceeded 5%. A statistical classification framework was built to diagnose cytomegalovirus status from the catalog of TCR beta chain sequences. In a later analysis, TCR nucleotide sequences were compared against IMGT/GENE-DB human TR gene sequences so that V and J genes could be assigned. The TCRdist pipeline was used in a later analysis to assign CDR3 sequences and most-parsimonious VDJ recombination scenarios. In a later analysis, every TCR beta chain was defined by the combination of its CDR3 amino acid sequence and its V-gene family, and reads without a unique V-gene family were dropped. A later analysis removed 500 to 600 highly shared, low-generation-probability nucleotide sequences to deal with suspected cross-contamination and a sequencing artifact. For each public chain, a later analysis derived a clonal expansion index from normalized ranks of inferred template counts within each repertoire. In a later analysis, generation probabilities were computed with a VDJ recombination model fitted to out-of-frame rearrangements, and the resulting probabilities were checked against IGoR. A later analysis scored TCR-TCR, TCR-HLA and TCR-CMV co-occurrence with hypergeometric tests, applying a repertoire-size bias correction to TCR pairs. In a later analysis, false discovery rates were estimated by permuting HLA or CMV assignments 20 times. In a later analysis, co-occurring TCRs were grouped with DBSCAN, and TCRdist sequence similarity was added when clustering was performed within HLA-allele-positive subsets. For co-occurrence clustering, repertoires with fewer than 30,000 or more than 120,000 public chains were excluded, along with four or five repertoires with anomalous nucleotide sharing. This immuneACCESS table, as held by TCRdb, lists in-frame sequences with V and J called but not all clones. Of the missing ones, under half trace to an unresolved V gene in checked studies; the others have no known cause. The V and J calls and clone size come from that table; D and trimming were worked out from the DNA. The sample contains some 76,000 clones, around 85% of them found a single time. Roughly 2.6% of the sample belongs to the ten largest clones.

The cohort consisted of 650 to 700 healthy bone marrow donors. At the time of sampling, all cohort members were nominally healthy, though unrecorded immune exposures were likely present. The donor tested CMV seronegative, placing the donor among the roughly 350 seronegative members of the cohort. A peripheral blood sample was provided by each donor, and peripheral blood mononuclear cells were used for TCR beta sequencing. The Qiagen DNeasy Blood Extraction Kit was used to extract genomic DNA from the blood cell samples. This sequence uses TRBV28 and TRBJ2-1, with 7 bases matching TRBD2. The TCR was taken from a woman between 50 and 59 years old in good health and CMV-seronegative. Sequencing used PBMCs. Here the CDR3 is given as CASSLGVTSINNEQFF. The bases are TGTGCCAGCAGTTTAGGGGTGACTAGCATTAACAATGAGCAGTTCTTC.